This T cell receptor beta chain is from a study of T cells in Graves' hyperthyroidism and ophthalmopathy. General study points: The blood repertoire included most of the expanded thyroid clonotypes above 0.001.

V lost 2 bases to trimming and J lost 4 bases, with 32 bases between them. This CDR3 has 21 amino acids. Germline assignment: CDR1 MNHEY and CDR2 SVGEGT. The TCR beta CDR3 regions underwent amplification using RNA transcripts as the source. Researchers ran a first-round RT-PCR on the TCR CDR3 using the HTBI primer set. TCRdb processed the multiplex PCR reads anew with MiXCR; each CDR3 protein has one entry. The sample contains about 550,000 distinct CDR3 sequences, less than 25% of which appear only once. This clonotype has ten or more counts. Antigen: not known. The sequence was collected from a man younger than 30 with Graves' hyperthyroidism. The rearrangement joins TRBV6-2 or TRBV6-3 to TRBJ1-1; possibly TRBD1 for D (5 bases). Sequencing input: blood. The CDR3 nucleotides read TGTGCCAGCAGTTACATACCGGGACTACTTATGGCTTTTGACATTGGCACTGAAGCTTTCTTT. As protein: CASSYIPGLLMAFDIGTEAFF.